Listed here is a single TCR beta chain. The record originates from a study of blood T cell repertoires in COVID-19. This CDR3 comprises 17 residues. Looked up from germline, CDR1 is LGHNA and CDR2 is YNFKEQ. Trimming removed 1 base at V and 0 bases at J, with 13 bases between. Profiling relied on immunoSEQ multiplex PCR, and the TCRdb table lists in-frame clones only, not all of them. The sample yields some 170,000 clones, about 92% seen once. Sequencing input: peripheral blood. The TCR originated in a man in his fifties or sixties with active or convalescent COVID-19. V and J are TRBV4-2 and TRBJ1-5; D remains ambiguous. The CDR3 is CASSQGLLPYSNQPQHF. In nucleotides, the CDR3 is TGTGCCAGCAGCCAAGGGCTGCTTCCTTATAGCAATCAGCCCCAGCATTTT.